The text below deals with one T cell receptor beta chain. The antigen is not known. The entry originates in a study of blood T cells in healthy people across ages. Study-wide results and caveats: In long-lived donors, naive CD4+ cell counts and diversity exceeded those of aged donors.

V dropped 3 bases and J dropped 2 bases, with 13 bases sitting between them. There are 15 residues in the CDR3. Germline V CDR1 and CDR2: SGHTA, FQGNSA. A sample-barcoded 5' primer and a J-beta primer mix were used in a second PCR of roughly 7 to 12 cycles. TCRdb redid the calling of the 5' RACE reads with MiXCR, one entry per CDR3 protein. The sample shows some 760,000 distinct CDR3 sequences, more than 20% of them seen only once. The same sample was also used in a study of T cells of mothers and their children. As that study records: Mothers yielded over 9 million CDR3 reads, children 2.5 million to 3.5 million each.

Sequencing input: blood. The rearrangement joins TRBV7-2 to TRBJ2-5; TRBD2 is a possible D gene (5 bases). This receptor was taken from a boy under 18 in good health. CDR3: CASSFGRGRQETQYF. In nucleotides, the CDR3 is TGTGCCAGCAGCTTTGGACGGGGAAGGCAAGAGACCCAGTACTTC.